Shown below are 9 T cell receptor beta chains from a single sample sequenced in a study of T cell responses to AZD1222 COVID-19 vaccine. Assay used: immunoSEQ multiplex PCR; TCRdb lists only in-frame clones, some missing. The profile covers roughly 180,000 clones, with approximately 93% appearing a single time and over 1.5% taken by the ten largest. The sample in question was peripheral blood, obtained 28 days after the second AZD1222 dose. These receptors originate from an adult who received the AZD1222 COVID-19 vaccine.

The chain recombines TRBV12-3 or TRBV12-4 with TRBJ1-5; no firm D call. This CDR3 has 13 residues. Trimming cost V 0 bases and J 5 bases, with 5 bases left between them. In DNA form, the CDR3 reads TGTGCCAGCAGTTTAGCGCGAGATCAGCCCCAGCATTTT. This codes for CASSLARDQPQHF.

V gene TRBV4-2 combines with J gene TRBJ2-7; the match to TRBD2 covers 10 bases. The V segment lost 0 bases and the J segment 4 bases; nucleotides outside the gene matches: 9. Germline CDR1 reads LGHNA; CDR2 reads YNFKEQ. The CDR3 is made up of 17 amino acids. The CDR3 DNA reads TGTGCCAGCAGCCAAGATGTGGCTAGCGGGAGCGGGTACGAGCAGTACTTC. Translating it yields CASSQDVASGSGYEQYF.

The chain combines TRBV19 with TRBJ1-2, with D unresolved. V lost 4 bases and J 1 base, leaving 13 bases between the germline ends. The CDR3 is 15 residues long. Germline-derived CDR1 and CDR2 are LNHDA and SQIVND (reference sequence). CDR3 residues: CASSTHLRGNYGYTF. DNA for the CDR3: TGTGCCAGTAGTACACACCTGCGGGGTAACTATGGCTACACCTTC.

This clone has more than one count but fewer than ten. The V gene is TRBV6-1, the J gene TRBJ2-2; D ambiguous. CDR3 length equals 14 residues. V shed 6 bases and J shed 6 bases, with 14 bases lying between them. In germline, CDR1 is MNHNS, CDR2 SASEGT. CDR3 in amino acids: CASSYPPPAGELFF. The DNA for the CDR3 is TGTGCCAGCAGCTATCCACCGCCGGCCGGGGAGCTGTTTTTT.

This clone was detected once. The CDR3 nucleotides read TGTGCCAGTAGTATAGCCGGGGTCGGGGATACGCAGTATTTT. This translates into CASSIAGVGDTQYF. The chain recombines TRBV19 with TRBJ2-3; D is perhaps TRBD2 (5 bases). Germline values: CDR1 LNHDA, CDR2 SQIVND (reference sequence). This CDR3 comprises 14 residues. V lost 1 base and J lost 6, with 11 bases in between.

The sample holds one count of this clone. V usage is TRBV9 and J usage is TRBJ2-6; D remains unclear. The CDR3 is made up of 17 amino acids. The germline gives CDR1 SGDLS, CDR2 YYNGEE. The V and J ends lost 4 bases and 0 bases respectively, with 14 bases between them. CDR3 sequence: CASSPWLGNSGANVLTF. CDR3 nucleotide sequence: TGTGCCAGCAGCCCTTGGTTGGGTAACTCTGGGGCCAACGTCCTGACTTTC.

The chain links TRBV6-5 to TRBJ2-7; 7 positions match TRBD2. The germline gives CDR1 MNHEY, CDR2 SVGAGI. V lost 10 bases, J lost 2 bases, and 11 bases stayed unmatched. This CDR3 has 14 amino acids. Here the CDR3 DNA reads TGTGCCACCCGGCCGGGACTATTAACCTACGAGCAGTACTTC. Encoded protein: CATRPGLLTYEQYF.

The V and J genes are TRBV18 and TRBJ2-3; D gene unclear. Germline V gene data show CDR1 as KGHSH and CDR2 as LQKENI. The V and J ends lost 0 bases and 4 bases respectively, with 8 bases between them. The length of the CDR3 is 14 residues. CDR3 in amino acids: CASSPPAASDTQYF. The CDR3 coding sequence is TGTGCCAGCTCACCACCGGCCGCCTCAGATACGCAGTATTTT.

The chain has TRBV5-1 and TRBJ2-5; 8 nucleotides align to TRBD2. Per germline, CDR1 SGHRS and CDR2 YFSETQ. V lost 4 bases to trimming and J lost 2 bases; unmatched junction nucleotides: 10. The CDR3 has 16 residues. The CDR3 sequence: CASSRVLAGIQETQYF. CDR3 in DNA: TGCGCCAGCAGCAGAGTCCTAGCGGGTATACAAGAGACCCAGTACTTC.